This is a list of T cell receptor beta chains from one sample in a study. TCRdb re-called the RT-PCR reads through MiXCR, storing one row per CDR3 protein. This sample has fewer than 800,000 distinct CDR3 sequences, with 12% to 15% found just once. Sequencing was done on a sample of memory CD4+ T cells from blood. The receptors shown here come from a female donor in good health, serving as a healthy control. CDR3s include the opening cysteine and the closing phenylalanine or tryptophan. D genes are given only for firm matches. Where a row states a size, it is once, few, many or the class of an expanded clone; other rows omit it.

D	size	V	J	CDR3	DNA
NA	few	TRBV6-1	TRBJ2-1	CASSETGLSRNEQFF	TGTGCCAGCAGTGAAACGGGACTCAGTCGCAATGAGCAGTTCTTC
TRBD1	few	TRBV5-4	TRBJ2-4	CASSPGQGGIAKNIQYF	TGTGCCAGCAGCCCGGGACAGGGAGGCATAGCCAAAAACATTCAGTACTTC
TRBD1	few	TRBV6-2/TRBV6-3	TRBJ2-7	CASSYSTGYGEQYF	TGTGCCAGCAGTTACTCGACAGGGTACGGCGAGCAGTACTTC
NA	few	TRBV20-1	TRBJ2-4	CSATEIAKNIQYF	TGCAGTGCTACGGAGATAGCCAAAAACATTCAGTACTTC
TRBD2	NA	TRBV29-1	TRBJ2-1	CSVERGARSYNEQFF	TGCAGCGTTGAGCGGGGGGCCCGCTCCTACAATGAGCAGTTCTTC
NA	many	TRBV29-1	TRBJ1-1	CSVVGPGGMNTEAFF	TGCAGCGTTGTGGGGCCGGGTGGCATGAACACTGAAGCTTTCTTT
NA	few	TRBV4-2	TRBJ2-6	CASSQEPGYGSGANVLTF	TGTGCCAGCAGCCAAGAACCAGGTTACGGTAGTGGGGCCAACGTCCTGACTTTC
TRBD1	many	TRBV3-1	TRBJ2-6	CASSHPTRDRVPVGLTF	TGTGCCAGCAGCCATCCTACCCGGGACAGGGTGCCTGTAGGCCTGACTTTC
NA	NA	TRBV20-1	TRBJ1-1	CSCVGGSNTEAFF	TGCAGTTGCGTTGGGGGCAGCAACACTGAAGCTTTCTTT
TRBD1	few	TRBV5-1	TRBJ2-5	CASSRWGQGHGETQYF	TGCGCCAGCAGCCGCTGGGGACAGGGACATGGAGAGACCCAGTACTTC
TRBD1	many	TRBV5-1	TRBJ2-5	CASSFGQVSGQETQYF	TGCGCCAGCAGCTTCGGACAGGTCTCTGGCCAAGAGACCCAGTACTTC
TRBD1	few	TRBV28	TRBJ1-5	CASNQVQGAKQPQHF	TGTGCCAGCAATCAGGTGCAGGGGGCAAAGCAGCCCCAGCATTTT
NA	NA	TRBV19	TRBJ1-1	CASTNIWGGGGGTEAFF	TGTGCCAGTACCAACATTTGGGGTGGGGGAGGAGGCACTGAAGCTTTCTTT